Shown below are 24 T cell receptor beta chains from a single sample sequenced in a study of blood T cell repertoires in COVID-19. Sequencing was performed with immunoSEQ multiplex PCR; in TCRdb, only in-frame clones are kept and a portion is missing. The sample contains 200,000 to 250,000 clones, around 84% of which appear only once. The sequencing sample was made of peripheral blood. These receptors came from a woman aged 80 or older with COVID-19, enrolled during active disease.

This clone was recorded once. The V call is TRBV12-3 or TRBV12-4, the J call TRBJ1-5, with D unresolved. With 1 base removed from V and 5 bases from J, the gap between germline ends came to 6 bases. CDR3 length: 13 amino acids. DNA of the CDR3: TGTGCCAGCAGTTTAGGTCAGTATCAGCCCCAGCATTTT. Amino acid sequence: CASSLGQYQPQHF.

CDR3 sequence (DNA): TGCAGCGTTGACTCTGGGGGGTATCGTGGCTACACCTTC. Residues: CSVDSGGYRGYTF. V usage is TRBV29-1 and J usage is TRBJ1-2, with D perhaps TRBD1 (5 bases). The CDR3 length is 13 residues. Germline-derived CDR1 and CDR2 are SQVTM and ANQGSEA. V lost 3 bases and J lost 7, with 15 bases in between.

V is TRBV24-1 and J is TRBJ2-1, with 9 bases fitting TRBD1. The CDR3 has 16 residues. CDR1 and CDR2 from the germline V gene are KGHDR and SFDVKD. V lost 4 bases to trimming and J lost 2 bases; unmatched junction nucleotides: 5. CDR3 in amino acids: CATSEPGQGTYNEQFF. CDR3 in DNA: TGTGCCACCAGTGAACCCGGACAGGGGACCTACAATGAGCAGTTCTTC.

This clone was picked up a small number of times. The V gene is TRBV29-1, the J gene TRBJ2-7; tentative D call: TRBD2 (6 bases). Germline values: CDR1 SQVTM, CDR2 ANQGSEA. The CDR3 has 13 amino acids. V dropped 5 bases and J dropped 5 bases, with 16 bases sitting between them. This CDR3 reads CSVLGTDAHEQYF. The DNA of the CDR3 is TGCAGCGTTCTAGGGACTGATGCCCACGAGCAGTACTTC.

V is TRBV28 and J is TRBJ1-6; D ambiguous. Germline lookup yields CDR1 MDHEN and CDR2 SYDVKM. Between the trimmed V and J ends, which lost 7 bases and 3 bases, there was a span of 16 bases. There are 16 residues in the CDR3. The CDR3 region has the DNA TGTGCCAGCACCCCCCCCCACGGGAACTATAATTCACCCCTCCACTTT. Its translation is CASTPPHGNYNSPLHF.

This clone was seen a few times. CDR3: CASSQGDRDRRSPLHF. The CDR3, as DNA: TGTGCCAGCAGCCAAGGGGACAGGGACCGAAGATCACCCCTCCACTTT. This rearrangement joins TRBV3-1 (or the pseudogene TRBV3-2) to TRBJ1-6; 9 bases align to TRBD1. Germline lookup yields CDR1 LGHDT and CDR2 YNNKEL (reference sequence). This CDR3 is 16 amino acids long. V shed 1 base and J 10 bases; nucleotides not matched to a gene: 8.

This clone occurred a few times. This chain joins TRBV6-5 and TRBJ1-4; a weak D match, TRBD1 (6 bases). Germline loops: CDR1 MNHEY, CDR2 SVGAGI. This CDR3 contains 15 residues. V dropped 7 bases and J dropped 6 bases, with 18 bases sitting between them. The CDR3 DNA follows: TGTGCCAGCAATTCCAATGGGGGCACGTATGAAAAACTGTTTTTT. This gives the protein CASNSNGGTYEKLFF.

This chain connects TRBV5-8 to TRBJ2-3; perhaps TRBD1 as D (6 bases). The CDR3 runs to 15 residues. V lost 4 bases and J lost 2, with 14 bases in between. Germline V CDR1 and CDR2: SGHTS, YDEGEE. For the CDR3, the DNA is TGTGCCAGCAGCCTGGACAGTCTGAACACAGATACGCAGTATTTT. It is translated as CASSLDSLNTDTQYF.

The V call is TRBV6-4, the J call TRBJ2-3; 9 nucleotides line up with TRBD1. V was pared by 6 bases and J by 3 bases, with 7 bases of the junction left unmatched. Germline CDR1 reads MRHNA; CDR2 reads SNTAGT. The CDR3 totals 15 residues. The CDR3: CASRAGTGLTDTQYF. CDR3 in DNA: TGTGCCAGCAGGGCCGGGACAGGGTTAACAGATACGCAGTATTTT.

The V gene is TRBV4-1, the J gene TRBJ2-2, with D maybe TRBD2 (7 bases). Trimming removed 4 bases from V and 4 bases from J, with 16 bases in between. The CDR3 is 16 amino acids. From germline, CDR1 is MGHRA and CDR2 YSYEKL. The CDR3 coding sequence is TGCGCCAGCAGCCCTCTTACGGGGGGCCGCACCGGGGAGCTGTTTTTT. This sequence encodes CASSPLTGGRTGELFF.

This chain uses TRBV29-1 with TRBJ1-2; TRBD1 matches 10 bases. This CDR3 is built from 13 residues. V was clipped by 7 bases and J by 2 bases; unmatched bases: 4. Germline V gives CDR1 SQVTM, CDR2 ANQGSEA. CDR3 sequence: CSAGTGVNYGYTF. As DNA, the CDR3 is TGCAGCGCCGGGACAGGGGTGAACTATGGCTACACCTTC.

The sample holds one count of this clone. The chain has TRBV18 and TRBJ2-7, with 9 bases fitting TRBD1. This CDR3 has 14 residues. The V segment lost 5 bases and the J segment 6 bases; nucleotides outside the gene matches: 8. Germline loops: CDR1 KGHSH, CDR2 LQKENI. This chain's CDR3 is CASSSQGQGSEQYF. CDR3 in DNA: TGTGCCAGCTCATCTCAAGGACAGGGGAGCGAGCAGTACTTC.

In DNA, the CDR3 is TGTGCCATCAATTCCCAGTTGAACACTGAAGCTTTCTTT. Translation: CAINSQLNTEAFF. The V call is TRBV10-3, the J call TRBJ1-1, with D uncertain. V was clipped by 7 bases and J by 0 bases, with 9 bases between them. The CDR3 has 13 amino acids. CDR1 and CDR2 (germline): ENHRY, SYGVKD.

This clone has more than one count but fewer than ten. The CDR3 spells CASSEALLAEQETQYF. In nucleotides, the CDR3 is TGTGCCAGCAGTGAAGCGCTTTTAGCGGAGCAAGAGACCCAGTACTTC. This chain links TRBV2 with TRBJ2-5; perhaps TRBD2 as D (6 bases). The germline V and J ends were trimmed by 0 bases and 2 bases, with 13 bases remaining between them. Germline values: CDR1 SNHLY, CDR2 FYNNEI. This CDR3 spans 16 amino acids.

This clone was seen a single time. The rearrangement uses TRBV21-1 and TRBJ1-5. TRBV21-1 is classified as a pseudogene. This CDR3 is built from 16 residues. The CDR3 nucleotides are TGTGCCAGCAGCAATCCGGACCCAAGGAGGCATCAGCCCCAGCATTTT. Encoded protein: CASSNPDPRRHQPQHF.

The chain employs TRBV5-6 and TRBJ2-5; a weak D match, TRBD1 (5 bases). The CDR3 has 15 amino acids. Trimming cost V 0 bases and J 5 bases, with 14 bases left between them. CDR1 SGHDT and CDR2 YYEEEE come from the germline V gene. CDR3 DNA: TGTGCCAGCAGCTTGGTGGGGCCCGGGCGGGAGACCCAGTACTTC. Translated, it gives CASSLVGPGRETQYF.

The chain has TRBV5-4 and TRBJ1-6, with D possibly TRBD1 on 5 matching bases. CDR1 SGHNT and CDR2 YYREEE come from the germline V gene (reference sequence). The CDR3 is made up of 15 amino acids. V dropped 5 bases and J dropped 7 bases, with 16 bases sitting between them. The CDR3 here is CASRIEGSGNSPLHF. As DNA, the CDR3 is TGTGCCAGCAGGATAGAAGGTTCAGGGAATTCACCCCTCCACTTT.

Here the CDR3 DNA reads TGTGCCAGCAGCTCGGAAGGGATTACAGGGGGTATTAGCAATCAGCCCCAGCATTTT. Protein sequence: CASSSEGITGGISNQPQHF. The chain is built from TRBV7-2 and TRBJ1-5; 8 nucleotides match TRBD1. Germline CDR1 and CDR2: SGHTA and FQGNSA. This CDR3 comprises 19 residues. Unmatched junction bases numbered 14, after V lost 4 bases and J lost 0 bases.

A few counts support this clone. J is TRBJ1-2 and V is TRBV20-1; D remains unclear. Germline loops: CDR1 DFQATT, CDR2 SNEGSKA (reference sequence). This CDR3 comprises 11 residues. Trimming took off 3 bases at V and 7 bases at J, with 9 bases between the two ends. Here the CDR3 DNA reads TGCAGTGCTAGGGTTGCGAGTGGCTACACCTTC. Its protein is CSARVASGYTF.

Remarks on this clone: Other DNA sequences in the same sample also yield this CDR3. The CDR3 is CASSLTGSGNTIYF. The CDR3 DNA reads TGCGCCAGCAGCTTGACAGGCTCTGGAAACACCATATATTTT. The chain is built from TRBV5-1 and TRBJ1-3, with D possibly TRBD1 on 5 matching bases. Trimming took off 1 base at V and 0 bases at J, with 5 bases between the two ends. Germline-derived CDR1 and CDR2 are SGHRS and YFSETQ. The CDR3 is 14 residues long.

This chain joins TRBV19 and TRBJ2-1; TRBD2 agrees at 7 bases. The CDR3 has 18 residues. V shed 4 bases, J shed 0 bases, and the junction held 12 bases outside the gene matches. Looked up from germline, CDR1 is LNHDA and CDR2 is SQIVND (reference sequence). CDR3 amino acids: CASSKPTSALSSYNEQFF. CDR3 nucleotide sequence: TGTGCCAGTAGTAAACCTACTAGCGCCCTAAGCTCCTACAATGAGCAGTTCTTC.

J is TRBJ2-7 and V is TRBV6-2 or TRBV6-3, with D tentatively TRBD1 (6 bases). CDR3 length equals 16 residues. Looked up from germline, CDR1 is MNHEY and CDR2 is SVGEGT. Trimming removed 5 bases at V and 3 bases at J, with 20 bases between. The CDR3 sequence is CASSRPDSLGSYEQYF. CDR3 coding DNA: TGTGCCAGCAGTCGCCCGGACAGCTTAGGAAGCTACGAGCAGTACTTC.

V usage is TRBV2 and J usage is TRBJ1-1; a possible D gene is TRBD1 (5 bases). Trimming removed 6 bases from V and 1 base from J, with 9 bases in between. The germline gives CDR1 SNHLY, CDR2 FYNNEI. This CDR3 is 13 amino acids long. The DNA for the CDR3 is TGTGCCAGCAGGGTTACAGGGAACACTGAAGCTTTCTTT. Protein product: CASRVTGNTEAFF.

J is TRBJ1-2 and V is TRBV6-1; 7 nucleotides agree with TRBD1. V was pared by 2 bases and J by 6 bases, with 3 bases of the junction left unmatched. This CDR3 has 13 residues. CDR1 and CDR2 (germline): MNHNS, SASEGT. CDR3 amino acids: CASSERQGDGYTF. The CDR3 nucleotides read TGTGCCAGCAGTGAAAGACAGGGCGATGGCTACACCTTC.